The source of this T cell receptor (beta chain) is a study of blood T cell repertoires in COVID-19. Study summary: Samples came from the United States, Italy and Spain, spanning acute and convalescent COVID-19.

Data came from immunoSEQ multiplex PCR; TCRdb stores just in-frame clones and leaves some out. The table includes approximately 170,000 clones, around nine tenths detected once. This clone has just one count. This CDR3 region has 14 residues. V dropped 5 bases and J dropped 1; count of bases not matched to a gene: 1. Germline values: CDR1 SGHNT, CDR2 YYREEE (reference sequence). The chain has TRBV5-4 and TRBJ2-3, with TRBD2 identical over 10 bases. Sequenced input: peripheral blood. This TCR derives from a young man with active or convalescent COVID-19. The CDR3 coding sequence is TGTGCCAGCAGGAGCGGGGGGGGCACAGATACGCAGTATTTT. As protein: CASRSGGGTDTQYF. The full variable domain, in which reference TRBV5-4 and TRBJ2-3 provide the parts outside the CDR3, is ETGVTQSPTHLIKTRGQQVTLRCSSQSGHNTVSWYQQALGQGPQFIFQYYREEENGRGNFPPRFSGLQFPNYSSELNVNALELDDSALYLCASRSGGGTDTQYFGPGTRLTVL.